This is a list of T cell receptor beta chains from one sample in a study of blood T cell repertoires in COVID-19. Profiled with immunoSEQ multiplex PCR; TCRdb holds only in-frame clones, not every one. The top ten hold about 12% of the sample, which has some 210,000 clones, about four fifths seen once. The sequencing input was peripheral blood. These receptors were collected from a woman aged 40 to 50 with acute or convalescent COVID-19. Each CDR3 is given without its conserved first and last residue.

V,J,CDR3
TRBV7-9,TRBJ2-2,ASSLEREPGELF
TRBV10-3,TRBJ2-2,AISDSSGVSGELF
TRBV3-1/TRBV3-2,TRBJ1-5,ASSQDRDQPQH
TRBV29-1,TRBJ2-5,SVELGGQETQY
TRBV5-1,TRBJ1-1,ASSHATGQVTSEAF
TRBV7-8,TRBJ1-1,ASSSMRNTEAF
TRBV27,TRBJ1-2,ASSFRGGGYT
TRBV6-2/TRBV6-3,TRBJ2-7,ASIYLADSYEQY
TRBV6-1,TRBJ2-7,ASSEFVGGQGYEQY
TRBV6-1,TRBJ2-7,ASSEYLTGDEQY
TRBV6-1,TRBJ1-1,ASSEWAGGRAEAF
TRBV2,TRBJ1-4,ASRRTTNEKLF
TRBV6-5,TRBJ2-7,ASSPDRIYYEQY
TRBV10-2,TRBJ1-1,ASSLRHPGTAAAEAF
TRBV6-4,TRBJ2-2,ASSVHRDTGELF
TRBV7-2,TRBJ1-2,ASSRDRNYGYT
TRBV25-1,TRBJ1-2,ASSESRVPYGYT
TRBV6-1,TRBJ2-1,ASSELRLAVNEQF